These T cell receptor beta chains were read from a single sample in a study of beta chain features in type 1 diabetes. This table comes from immunoSEQ multiplex PCR, and its TCRdb copy is limited to in-frame clones, with some not included. The sample consists of about 270,000 clones, around an eighth of them appearing once. The sequenced sample was naive CD4+ T cells from blood. The receptors here all came from a man in his thirties or forties with type 1 diabetes. Each CDR3 is given with its conserved first and last residue. The D gene is left open where the match is weak. The size entry is marked missing in some rows and otherwise reads once, few, many or a size class.

v_call,clone_size,cdr3_length,d_call,j_call,cdr3_aa,cdr3_nt
TRBV27,-,16,TRBD2,TRBJ2-1,CASSLSRAGGLSEQFF,TGTGCCAGCAGTTTATCGAGGGCGGGAGGGCTAAGTGAGCAGTTCTTC
TRBV5-4,few,14,TRBD1,TRBJ1-2,CASSLWQGAEGYTF,TGTGCCAGCAGCTTGTGGCAGGGGGCGGAGGGCTACACCTTC
TRBV27,-,14,TRBD2,TRBJ2-1,CASSLILAGGEQFF,TGTGCCAGCAGTTTAATACTAGCGGGAGGTGAGCAGTTCTTC
TRBV28,-,14,-,TRBJ1-1,CASSPGQANTEAFF,TGTGCCAGCAGCCCGGGACAAGCGAACACTGAAGCTTTCTTT
TRBV9,-,17,-,TRBJ2-1,CASSVSGTPGLYNEQFF,TGTGCCAGCAGCGTATCCGGGACTCCCGGCTTGTACAATGAGCAGTTCTTC
TRBV20-1,few,11,-,TRBJ1-2,CSAVRTYGYTF,TGCAGTGCTGTCAGGACTTATGGCTACACCTTC
TRBV9,few,15,TRBD1,TRBJ2-2,CASSRDRGYTGELFF,TGTGCCAGCAGCCGGGACAGGGGATACACCGGGGAGCTGTTTTTT
TRBV28,-,16,-,TRBJ2-1,CASSLSGAPLYNEQFF,TGTGCCAGCAGTTTATCAGGGGCCCCATTGTACAATGAGCAGTTCTTC
TRBV7-2,few,15,-,TRBJ2-3,CASSLAPQSTDTQYF,TGTGCCAGCAGCTTAGCGCCACAGAGCACAGATACGCAGTATTTT
TRBV6-6,few,16,TRBD2,TRBJ2-1,CASSYSGTSGQNEQFF,TGTGCCAGCAGTTACTCCGGGACTAGCGGGCAGAATGAGCAGTTCTTC
TRBV19,few,15,-,TRBJ1-4,CASSISALEKEKLFF,TGTGCCAGTAGTATATCTGCGTTAGAGAAAGAAAAACTGTTTTTT
TRBV25-1,few,14,-,TRBJ2-3,CASSPELTGDTQYF,TGTGCCAGCAGTCCTGAGCTGACGGGAGATACGCAGTATTTT
TRBV21-1,-,16,-,TRBJ2-7,CASSYPGTVSGRGQYF,TGTGCCAGCAGTTACCCCGGGACTGTGAGTGGGCGAGGGCAGTACTTC
TRBV5-4,-,15,-,TRBJ2-1,CASRGRDSTYNEQFF,TGTGCCAGCCGAGGGCGGGACAGTACCTACAATGAGCAGTTCTTC
TRBV7-9,-,12,-,TRBJ1-2,CASSLGLTGYTF,TGTGCCAGCAGCTTAGGACTTACGGGCTACACCTTC
TRBV7-8,few,18,TRBD1,TRBJ2-1,CASSLPSAGQGVGNEQFF,TGTGCCAGCAGCTTGCCCTCAGCTGGGCAGGGGGTCGGCAATGAGCAGTTCTTC
TRBV11-1,-,16,TRBD2,TRBJ2-1,CASSLSGTSGRGEQFF,TGTGCCAGCAGCTTAAGTGGCACTAGCGGGAGGGGGGAGCAGTTCTTC
TRBV29-1,few,15,TRBD2,TRBJ2-1,CSVELAGGPINEQFF,TGCAGCGTTGAACTAGCGGGAGGGCCAATAAATGAGCAGTTCTTC
TRBV28,few,18,TRBD2,TRBJ2-3,CASVSGVAGGPGTDTQYF,TGTGCCAGCGTATCTGGGGTAGCGGGAGGCCCTGGCACAGATACGCAGTATTTT
TRBV7-8,few,15,-,TRBJ2-7,CASSLGRGPTYEQYF,TGTGCCAGCAGCTTGGGCAGGGGTCCTACCTACGAGCAGTACTTC
TRBV7-2,-,16,TRBD2,TRBJ2-5,CASSLSSGRAGETQYF,TGTGCCAGCAGCTTAAGTAGCGGGAGGGCCGGAGAGACCCAGTACTTC
TRBV28,-,15,TRBD2,TRBJ2-5,CASSPRTSGRGSQYF,TGTGCCAGCAGTCCAAGGACTAGCGGGAGAGGGTCCCAGTACTTC
TRBV18,few,14,TRBD1,TRBJ1-4,CASSPGQGNEKLFF,TGTGCCAGCTCACCAGGACAGGGGAATGAAAAACTGTTTTTT
TRBV11-2,-,19,-,TRBJ2-1,CASRSIVRLGFSSYNEQFF,TGTGCCAGCAGGTCCATCGTCAGACTAGGATTCAGCTCCTACAATGAGCAGTTCTTC
TRBV29-1,-,13,TRBD1,TRBJ2-7,CSVETGGPYEQYF,TGCAGCGTTGAGACAGGGGGGCCCTACGAGCAGTACTTC
TRBV5-1,few,15,-,TRBJ2-7,CASSSSQEVGYEQYF,TGCGCCAGCAGCTCCTCGCAGGAGGTCGGCTACGAGCAGTACTTC
TRBV15,few,12,-,TRBJ1-2,CATSRPPGGYTF,TGTGCCACCAGCAGACCACCAGGTGGCTACACCTTC
TRBV18,few,13,-,TRBJ2-6,CASHFVGANVLTF,TGTGCCAGCCACTTCGTAGGGGCCAACGTCCTGACTTTC
TRBV2,few,15,TRBD1,TRBJ2-1,CASSERDRGPPGQFF,TGTGCCAGCAGCGAACGGGACAGGGGACCACCTGGACAGTTCTTC
TRBV19,few,12,-,TRBJ2-3,CASSIRADTQYF,TGTGCCAGTAGTATCAGGGCCGATACGCAGTATTTT
TRBV5-4,-,13,-,TRBJ1-2,CASSFRQIYGYTF,TGTGCCAGCAGCTTTAGACAGATCTATGGCTACACCTTC
TRBV5-6,-,14,-,TRBJ1-1,CASSFGVVNTEAFF,TGTGCCAGCAGCTTCGGGGTCGTGAACACTGAAGCTTTCTTT
TRBV18,-,14,-,TRBJ2-5,CASSPATVQETQYF,TGTGCCAGCTCCCCCGCGACAGTCCAAGAGACCCAGTACTTC